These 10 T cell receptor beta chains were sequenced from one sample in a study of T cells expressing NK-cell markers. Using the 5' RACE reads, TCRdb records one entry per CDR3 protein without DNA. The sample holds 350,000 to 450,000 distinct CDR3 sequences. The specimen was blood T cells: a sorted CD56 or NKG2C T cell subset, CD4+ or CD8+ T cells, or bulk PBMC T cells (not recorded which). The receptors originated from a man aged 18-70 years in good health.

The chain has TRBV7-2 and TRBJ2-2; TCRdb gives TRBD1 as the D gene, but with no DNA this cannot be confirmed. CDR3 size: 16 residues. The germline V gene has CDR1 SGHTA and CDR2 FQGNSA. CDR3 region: CASSTWTGRKAGELFF.

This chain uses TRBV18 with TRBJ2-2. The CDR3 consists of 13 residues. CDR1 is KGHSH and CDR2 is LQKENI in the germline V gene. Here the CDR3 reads CASSPSGGGELFF.

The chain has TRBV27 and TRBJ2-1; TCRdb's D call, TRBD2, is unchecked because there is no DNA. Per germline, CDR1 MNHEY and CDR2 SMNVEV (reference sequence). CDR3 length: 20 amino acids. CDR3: CASSLLAGGRIPSSYNEQFF.

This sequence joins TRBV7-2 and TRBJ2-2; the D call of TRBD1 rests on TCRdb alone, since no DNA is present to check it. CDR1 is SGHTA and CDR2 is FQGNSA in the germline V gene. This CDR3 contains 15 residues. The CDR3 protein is CASSSARANTGELFF. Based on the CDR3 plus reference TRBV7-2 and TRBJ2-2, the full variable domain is GAGVSQSPSNKVTEKGKDVELRCDPISGHTALYWYRQSLGQGLEFLIYFQGNSAPDKSGLPSDRFSAERTGGSVSTLTIQRTQQEDSAVYLCASSSARANTGELFFGEGSRLTVL.

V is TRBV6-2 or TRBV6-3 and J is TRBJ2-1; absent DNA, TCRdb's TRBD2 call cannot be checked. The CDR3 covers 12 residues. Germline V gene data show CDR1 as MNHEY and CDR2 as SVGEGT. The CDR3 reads CASSLPTPEQFF.

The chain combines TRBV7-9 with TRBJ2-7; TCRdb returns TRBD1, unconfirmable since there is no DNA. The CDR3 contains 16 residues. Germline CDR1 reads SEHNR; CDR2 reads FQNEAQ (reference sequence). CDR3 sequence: CASSLVWGVPPGEQYF.

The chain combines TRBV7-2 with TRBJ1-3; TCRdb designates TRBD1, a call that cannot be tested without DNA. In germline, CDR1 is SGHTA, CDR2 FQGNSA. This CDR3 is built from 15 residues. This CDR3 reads CASTPKVSSGNTIYF.

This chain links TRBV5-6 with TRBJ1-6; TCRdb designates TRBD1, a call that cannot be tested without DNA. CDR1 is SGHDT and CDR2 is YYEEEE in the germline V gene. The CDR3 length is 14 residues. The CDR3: CASRLQGGNSPLHF.

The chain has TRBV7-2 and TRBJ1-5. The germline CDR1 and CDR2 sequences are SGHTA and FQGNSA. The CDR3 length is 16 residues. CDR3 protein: CASSFLWSGLTQPQHF.

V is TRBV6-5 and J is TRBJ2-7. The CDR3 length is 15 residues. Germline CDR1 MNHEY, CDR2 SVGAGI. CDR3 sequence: CASSYSSQNGYEQYF.